The present T cell receptor beta chain was sequenced within a study of early T cells in non-severe SARS-CoV-2 infection. Study overall: Unsorted whole blood bulk RNA was sequenced, with unpaired chains.

The CDR3 covers 12 residues. V was trimmed by 6 bases and J by 5 bases, leaving 10 bases between them. CDR1 and CDR2 (germline): MDHEN, SYDVKM. Of note for this clonotype: Its antigen is still unknown.

Attachment of unique molecular identifiers to individual cDNA molecules was performed. TCRdb independently ran MiXCR on the 5' RACE reads; one entry per CDR3 protein. The table records about 58,000 distinct CDR3 sequences, roughly an eighth of them present only once. Broader study findings: VDJdb matches were skewed toward anti-spike CD8 T cell responses.

This chain connects TRBV28 to TRBJ1-1; D ambiguous. The sequenced sample consisted of whole blood. The clonotype originates from an adult who was a healthcare worker with PCR-confirmed SARS-CoV-2 infection or an uninfected control (not recorded which). CDR3 coding DNA: TGTGCCAGCAGCCCCCCCTGGACTGAAGCTTTCTTT. Encoded protein: CASSPPWTEAFF.